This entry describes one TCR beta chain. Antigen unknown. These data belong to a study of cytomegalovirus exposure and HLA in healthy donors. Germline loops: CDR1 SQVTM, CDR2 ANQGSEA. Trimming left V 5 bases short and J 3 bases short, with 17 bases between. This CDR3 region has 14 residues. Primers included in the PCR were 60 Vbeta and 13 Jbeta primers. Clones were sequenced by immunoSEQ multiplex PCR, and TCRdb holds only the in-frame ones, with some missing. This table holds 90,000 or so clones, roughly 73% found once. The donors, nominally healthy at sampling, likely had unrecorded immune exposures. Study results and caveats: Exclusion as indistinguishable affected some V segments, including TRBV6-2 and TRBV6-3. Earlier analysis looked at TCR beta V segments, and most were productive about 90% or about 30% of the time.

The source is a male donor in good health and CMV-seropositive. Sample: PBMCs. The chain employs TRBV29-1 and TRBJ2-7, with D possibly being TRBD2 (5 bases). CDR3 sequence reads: CSVTPRGRSYEQYF. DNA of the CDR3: TGCAGCGTTACCCCTCGGGGAAGGAGCTACGAGCAGTACTTC.